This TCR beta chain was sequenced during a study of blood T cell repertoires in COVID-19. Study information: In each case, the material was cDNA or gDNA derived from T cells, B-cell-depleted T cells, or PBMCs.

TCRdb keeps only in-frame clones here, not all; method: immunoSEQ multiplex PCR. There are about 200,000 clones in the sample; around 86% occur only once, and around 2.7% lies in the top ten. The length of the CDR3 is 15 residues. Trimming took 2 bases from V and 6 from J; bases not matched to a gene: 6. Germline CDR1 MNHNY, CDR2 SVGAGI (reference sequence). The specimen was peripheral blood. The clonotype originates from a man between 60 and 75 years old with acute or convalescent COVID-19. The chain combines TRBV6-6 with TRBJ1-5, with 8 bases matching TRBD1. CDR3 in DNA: TGTGCCAGCAGTTACACGACAGGGGACCGTCAGCCCCAGCATTTT. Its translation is CASSYTTGDRQPQHF.